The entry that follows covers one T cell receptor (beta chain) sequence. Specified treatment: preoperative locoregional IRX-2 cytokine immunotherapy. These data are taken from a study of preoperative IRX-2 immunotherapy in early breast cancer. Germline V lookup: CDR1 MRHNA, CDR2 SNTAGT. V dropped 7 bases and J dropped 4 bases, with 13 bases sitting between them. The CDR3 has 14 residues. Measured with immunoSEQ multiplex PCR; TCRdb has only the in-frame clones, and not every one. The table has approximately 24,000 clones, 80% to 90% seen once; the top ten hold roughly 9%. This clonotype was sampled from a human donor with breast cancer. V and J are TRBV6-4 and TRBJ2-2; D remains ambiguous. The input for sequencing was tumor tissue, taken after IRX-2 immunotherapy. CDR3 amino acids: CASKPQDGTGELFF. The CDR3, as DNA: TGTGCCAGCAAACCCCAGGATGGCACCGGGGAGCTGTTTTTT.